A single sample gave rise to the 30 T cell receptor beta chains below, sequenced in a study of blood T cell repertoires in COVID-19. Data came from immunoSEQ multiplex PCR; TCRdb stores just in-frame clones and leaves some out. The sample shows fewer than 150,000 clones, approximately 91% of them seen only once. Material for sequencing was peripheral blood. These receptors were collected from a middle-aged man with active or convalescent COVID-19.

This chain uses TRBV21-1 with TRBJ2-5; the tabulated D call, TRBD1, remains unverified against the DNA. TRBV21-1 is an annotated pseudogene. CDR3 size: 17 residues. CDR3 DNA: TGTGCCAGCAGCTCCCCTCGGACAGGGGGACGGCCAGAGACCCAGTACTTC. Its translation: CASSSPRTGGRPETQYF.

This sequence joins TRBV19 and TRBJ2-3; 9 nucleotides match TRBD1. The CDR3 runs 13 residues. Germline CDR1 LNHDA, CDR2 SQIVND (reference sequence). The trim removed 9 bases at V and 3 bases at J, leaving 4 bases unmatched. CDR3 sequence reads: CASRDRVTDTQYF. Written as DNA, the CDR3 is TGTGCCAGCCGGGACAGGGTGACAGATACGCAGTATTTT.

V usage is TRBV7-5 and J usage is TRBJ2-7; TRBD2, the table's D call, was not compared with the DNA. TRBV7-5 is a documented pseudogene. The CDR3 runs 16 residues. CDR3 bases: TGTGCCAGAAGCCCCATAGCGGGAGGCAAGTCCTACGAGCAGTACTTC. It is translated as CARSPIAGGKSYEQYF.

The genes are TRBV6-6 and TRBJ1-2; TRBD1 aligns across 7 bases. The CDR3 totals 15 residues. Trimming took 2 bases from V and 6 from J; bases not matched to a gene: 9. The V gene's germline CDR1 is MNHNY and CDR2 SVGAGI (reference sequence). As DNA, the CDR3 is TGTGCCAGCAGTTACCCAACAGGGGATTCCGATGGCTACACCTTC. This sequence encodes CASSYPTGDSDGYTF.

The rearrangement uses TRBV27 and TRBJ1-1, with 7 positions matching TRBD1. Germline CDR1 MNHEY, CDR2 SMNVEV (reference sequence). J was trimmed by 8 bases and V by 10 bases; bases with no gene match: 7. The CDR3 has 11 amino acids. The CDR3 protein is CATNRGSEAFF. The CDR3 nucleotides are TGTGCCACCAACAGGGGTTCGGAAGCTTTCTTT.

The chain links TRBV30 to TRBJ1-1, with D unclear. Trimming removed 2 bases at V and 6 bases at J, with 16 bases between. The germline V gene has CDR1 GTSNPN and CDR2 SVGIG (reference sequence). This CDR3 is 14 amino acids long. CDR3 sequence (DNA): TGTGCCTGGAGTTCTCAGAGGAGGTATCCTGAAGCTTTCTTT. It translates to CAWSSQRRYPEAFF.

The chain uses TRBV7-9 and TRBJ1-4; a possible D gene is TRBD1 (6 bases). Germline assignment: CDR1 SEHNR and CDR2 FQNEAQ (reference sequence). The CDR3 is made up of 15 amino acids. With 11 bases removed from V and 1 base from J, the gap between germline ends came to 17 bases. The CDR3 nucleotides read TGTGCCGTAGGGGGAACAGGGCTAACTAATGAAAAACTGTTTTTT. It is translated as CAVGGTGLTNEKLFF.

This rearrangement joins TRBV10-2 to TRBJ2-7; 14 nucleotides match TRBD2. Germline CDR1 is WSHSY and CDR2 is SAAADI. J was trimmed by 7 bases and V by 2 bases; bases with no gene match: 7. CDR3 length: 16 amino acids. The CDR3 here is CASSETGTSGSREQYF. The CDR3 coding sequence is TGCGCCAGCAGTGAGACCGGGACTAGCGGGAGTAGGGAGCAGTACTTC.

This clone occurred many times. The V call is TRBV20-1, the J call TRBJ2-1; TRBD2 matches 7 bases. Losses at the gene ends were 4 bases for V and 10 bases for J; bases not matched to a gene: 4. This CDR3 contains 11 residues. Germline-derived CDR1 and CDR2 are DFQATT and SNEGSKA (reference sequence). The CDR3 is CSAKGSGEQFF. The DNA for the CDR3 is TGCAGTGCTAAGGGTAGCGGGGAGCAGTTCTTC.

V and J are TRBV29-1 and TRBJ2-5, with D perhaps TRBD2 (7 bases). The V gene's germline CDR1 is SQVTM and CDR2 ANQGSEA. Deletions cut 7 bases from V and 5 bases from J, with 14 bases between. CDR3 length: 12 residues. The CDR3 DNA is TGCAGCGCTATGGGGGGGCAGGAGACCCAGTACTTC. Translating gives CSAMGGQETQYF.

The chain has TRBV28 and TRBJ1-1, with 7 bases identical to TRBD1. The germline gives CDR1 MDHEN, CDR2 SYDVKM. This CDR3 contains 12 residues. V was pared by 6 bases and J by 11 bases, with 9 bases of the junction left unmatched. The CDR3 spells CASSSGRGQAFF. DNA for the CDR3: TGTGCCAGCAGCTCGGGTAGGGGGCAGGCTTTCTTT.

The chain joins TRBV7-9 to TRBJ2-1, with 13 bases identical to TRBD2. The germline V gene encodes CDR1 SEHNR and CDR2 FQNEAQ (reference sequence). This CDR3 has 15 amino acids. The ends lost 7 bases at V and 10 bases at J; junction bases unmatched: 10. CDR3 DNA: TGTGCCAGCACCCATGGACTAGCGGGAGCGGGCGAGCAGTTCTTC. This translates into CASTHGLAGAGEQFF.

The CDR3 reads CASSPAGQAKSYEQYF. The CDR3 bases are TGTGCCAGCTCACCTGCCGGACAGGCGAAATCCTACGAGCAGTACTTC. The chain joins TRBV18 to TRBJ2-7, with TRBD1 identical over 7 bases. V lost 3 bases and J lost 1; bases outside the gene matches: 9. The CDR3 has 16 residues. Germline V lookup: CDR1 KGHSH, CDR2 LQKENI. Full variable domain (missing parts from reference TRBV18 and TRBJ2-7): NAGVMQNPRHLVRRRGQEARLRCSPMKGHSHVYWYRQLPEEGLKFMVYLQKENIIDESGMPKERFSAEFPKEGPSILRIQQVVRGDSAAYFCASSPAGQAKSYEQYFGPGTRLTVT.

The chain has TRBV28 and TRBJ1-1; D possibly corresponds to TRBD1 (6 bases). CDR1 is MDHEN, CDR2 SYDVKM, per germline. V was shortened by 5 bases and J by 0 bases, with 10 bases between the two germline ends. CDR3 length equals 14 residues. This chain's CDR3 is CASSQHRVNTEAFF. The CDR3 nucleotides are TGTGCCAGCAGTCAACACAGGGTGAACACTGAAGCTTTCTTT. Full variable domain (remainder filled in from reference TRBV28 and TRBJ1-1): DVKVTQSSRYLVKRTGEKVFLECVQDMDHENMFWYRQDPGLGLRLIYFSYDVKMKEKGDIPEGYSVSREKKERFSLILESASTNQTSMYLCASSQHRVNTEAFFGQGTRLTVV.

The CDR3 sequence: CASSSRTAWDTQYF. CDR3 coding DNA: TGTGCCAGCAGCTCACGGACAGCCTGGGATACGCAGTATTTT. This sequence joins TRBV7-2 and TRBJ2-3; possible D gene TRBD1, 6 bases. CDR1 is SGHTA and CDR2 is FQGNSA in the germline V gene. Trimming shortened V by 4 bases and J by 6 bases, and 14 bases separated the two germline ends. The CDR3 sequence is 14 residues long.

This rearrangement joins TRBV12-3 or TRBV12-4 to TRBJ1-2; D gene uncertain. Trimming left V 3 bases short and J 3 bases short, with 8 bases between. This CDR3 has 13 amino acids. The CDR3 nucleotides are TGTGCCAGCAGTTTCCGAGGTGACTATGGCTACACCTTC. Protein product: CASSFRGDYGYTF.

This clone was found once. This chain connects TRBV27 to TRBJ2-3; TRBD2 matches at 10 bases. CDR3 length equals 17 residues. V lost 3 bases and J lost 0; bases outside the gene matches: 6. Germline V gives CDR1 MNHEY, CDR2 SMNVEV (reference sequence). In DNA form, the CDR3 reads TGTGCCAGCAGTTTCACACGGACTAGCGGTAGCACAGATACGCAGTATTTT. Translating it yields CASSFTRTSGSTDTQYF.

The V call is TRBV28, the J call TRBJ1-3; TRBD1 is a possible D gene (5 bases). CDR1 and CDR2 (germline): MDHEN, SYDVKM. The CDR3 has 17 amino acids. Trimming cost V 2 bases and J 0 bases, with 14 bases left between them. CDR3 protein: CASSLPWGTSSGNTIYF. The CDR3, as DNA: TGTGCCAGCAGTTTACCCTGGGGCACAAGCTCTGGAAACACCATATATTTT.

In nucleotides, the CDR3 is TGTGCCACCAGTGATTTCCCGGTCGGTGAGCAGTTCTTC. Its protein is CATSDFPVGEQFF. J is TRBJ2-1 and V is TRBV24-1; D is uncertain. This CDR3 has 13 residues. Trimming removed 1 base at V and 9 bases at J, with 9 bases between. The germline V gene encodes CDR1 KGHDR and CDR2 SFDVKD.

The V gene is TRBV4-1, the J gene TRBJ2-3, with 7 bases that match TRBD1. Germline V gene data show CDR1 as MGHRA and CDR2 as YSYEKL. V lost 0 bases to trimming and J lost 5 bases; unmatched junction nucleotides: 11. This CDR3 comprises 17 residues. CDR3 region: CASSQDIFGDRRDTQYF. The CDR3 DNA reads TGCGCCAGCAGCCAAGATATTTTCGGGGACAGAAGAGATACGCAGTATTTT.

The rearrangement links TRBV19 to TRBJ2-1; D ambiguous. The CDR3 is 15 residues long. V was shortened by 5 bases and J by 6 bases, with 17 bases between the two germline ends. Germline loops: CDR1 LNHDA, CDR2 SQIVND (reference sequence). Here the CDR3 reads CASSPLSAQANEQFF. CDR3 coding DNA: TGTGCCAGTAGTCCCCTAAGCGCGCAAGCCAATGAGCAGTTCTTC.

V is TRBV7-9 and J is TRBJ2-7; 10 bases agree with TRBD1. From germline, CDR1 is SEHNR and CDR2 FQNEAQ (reference sequence). The CDR3 sequence is 17 residues long. V shed 1 base, J shed 2 bases, and the junction held 8 bases outside the gene matches. The CDR3 DNA follows: TGTGCCAGCAGCTTAGGGGGACAGGGGAAAAGGGCCTACGAGCAGTACTTC. Its protein product is CASSLGGQGKRAYEQYF.

The chain combines TRBV11-2 with TRBJ1-3; TRBD1 aligns across 7 bases. The CDR3 covers 15 residues. The V and J ends lost 4 bases and 0 bases, in that order; junction bases with no gene match: 3. Germline V CDR1 and CDR2: SGHAT, FQNNGV. The CDR3: CASSSGQTSGNTIYF. CDR3 sequence (DNA): TGTGCCAGCAGCTCGGGACAGACCTCTGGAAACACCATATATTTT. The variable domain in full, with the rest retrieved from reference TRBV11-2 and TRBJ1-3, is EAGVAQSPRYKIIEKRQSVAFWCNPISGHATLYWYQQILGQGPKLLIQFQNNGVVDDSQLPKDRFSAERLKGVDSTLKIQPAKLEDSAVYLCASSSGQTSGNTIYFGEGSWLTVV.

This sequence joins TRBV18 and TRBJ2-5; tentatively, D is TRBD1 (6 bases). Germline V gene lookup returns CDR1 KGHSH and CDR2 LQKENI. This CDR3 comprises 15 residues. Trimming pared 4 bases from V and 0 bases from J, leaving 12 bases between. The CDR3 is CASSLDTGNQETQYF. CDR3 nucleotide sequence: TGTGCCAGCTCACTTGACACAGGGAACCAAGAGACCCAGTACTTC.

The chain recombines TRBV6-5 with TRBJ2-5, with 8 bases aligning to TRBD1. The CDR3 runs to 15 residues. The ends lost 2 bases at V and 5 bases at J; junction bases unmatched: 7. Germline V gives CDR1 MNHEY, CDR2 SVGAGI. CDR3 nucleotide sequence: TGTGCCAGCAGTTACCGACTTGGACAGGGTGAGACCCAGTACTTC. Its protein product is CASSYRLGQGETQYF.

V usage is TRBV11-2 and J usage is TRBJ2-3; TRBD2 is a possible D gene (5 bases). Germline loops: CDR1 SGHAT, CDR2 FQNNGV. Trimming took 5 bases from V and 5 from J, leaving 17 bases between them. This CDR3 comprises 15 residues. The CDR3 DNA reads TGTGCCAGCAGCCCCCGCAATAGCGAGCAAGATACGCAGTATTTT. This sequence encodes CASSPRNSEQDTQYF. Looking up the rest from reference TRBV11-2 and TRBJ2-3 gives the full variable domain: EAGVAQSPRYKIIEKRQSVAFWCNPISGHATLYWYQQILGQGPKLLIQFQNNGVVDDSQLPKDRFSAERLKGVDSTLKIQPAKLEDSAVYLCASSPRNSEQDTQYFGPGTRLTVL.

This clone was seen only once. The rearrangement joins TRBV5-6 to TRBJ2-1; 8 bases align to TRBD1. Germline CDR1 reads SGHDT; CDR2 reads YYEEEE. The V gene end was trimmed by 2 bases and the J gene end by 9 bases; junction bases not matched to a gene: 10. This CDR3 is built from 15 residues. The CDR3 protein is CASSFDRGLRGEQFF. CDR3 in DNA: TGTGCCAGCAGCTTTGACAGGGGCCTTCGGGGTGAGCAGTTCTTC.

J is TRBJ2-7 and V is TRBV6-1; D is possibly TRBD2 (5 bases). Deletions cut 2 bases from V and 4 bases from J, with 15 bases between. The CDR3 consists of 15 residues. CDR1 and CDR2 from the germline V gene are MNHNS and SASEGT. The CDR3 is CASSESSGSWYEQYF. The CDR3 DNA follows: TGTGCCAGCAGTGAATCAAGTGGGAGCTGGTACGAGCAGTACTTC.

Comments on this clone: Other DNA variants within this sample encode the same CDR3. J is TRBJ1-5 and V is TRBV19, with 7 bases aligning to TRBD1. The germline V gene encodes CDR1 LNHDA and CDR2 SQIVND (reference sequence). J gave up 1 base and V 3 bases, and 3 bases lay outside the gene matches. The CDR3 is 15 residues long. The CDR3 bases are TGTGCCAGTAGTATTGGAGGGGGCAGCAATCAGCCCCAGCATTTT. Translation gives CASSIGGGSNQPQHF. The whole variable domain, remainder taken from reference TRBV19 and TRBJ1-5, is DGGITQSPKYLFRKEGQNVTLSCEQNLNHDAMYWYRQDPGQGLRLIYYSQIVNDFQKGDIAEGYSVSREKKESFPLTVTSAQKNPTAFYLCASSIGGGSNQPQHFGDGTRLSIL.

As for this clone: One end of the junction does not line up with germline, which may come from a read error. This sequence joins TRBV5-4 and TRBJ2-1; 9 nucleotides line up with TRBD2. Germline V gene lookup returns CDR1 SGHNT and CDR2 YYREEE (reference sequence). The CDR3 is 15 residues long. The CDR3 here is CASSLSGRSYDEQFF. CDR3 coding DNA: TGTGCCAGCAGCTTAAGCGGGAGGAGCTACGATGAGCAGTTCTTC.